Shown below are 32 T cell receptor beta chains from a single sample sequenced in a study of T cell repertoires in cytomegalovirus infection. For these receptors, no antigen is known. TCRdb ran MiXCR on the reads and lists one entry per CDR3 protein. Here the sample spans some 920,000 distinct CDR3 sequences, approximately 32% being singletons. Sequences were derived from cultured CD8+ T cells from PBMCs, sampled from culture after CMV antigen stimulation. The receptors come from a human donor in good health (CMV status not recorded). Some clones in this sample may be carry-over from other donors' samples.

The chain recombines TRBV5-1 with TRBJ1-1; maybe TRBD1 (5 bases). The length of the CDR3 is 16 residues. Deletions cut 0 bases from V and 10 bases from J, with 22 bases between. The germline gives CDR1 SGHRS, CDR2 YFSETQ. CDR3 DNA sequence: TGCGCCAGCAGCTTGGAAGCATTGGGGCTCCATGATCCAGCTTTCTTT. Protein sequence: CASSLEALGLHDPAFF. Full variable domain (remainder filled in from reference TRBV5-1 and TRBJ1-1): KAGVTQTPRYLIKTRGQQVTLSCSPISGHRSVSWYQQTPGQGLQFLFEYFSETQRNKGNFPGRFSGRQFSNSRSEMNVSTLELGDSALYLCASSLEALGLHDPAFFGQGTRLTVV.

The table lists this clonotype with a count of one. The rearrangement joins TRBV7-6 to TRBJ1-2, with D possibly matching TRBD1 (5 bases). Germline CDR1 and CDR2: SGHVS and FNYEAQ. This CDR3 spans 15 amino acids. Trimming left V 5 bases short and J 13 bases short, with 26 bases between. The CDR3 DNA reads as TGTGCCAGCAGCACCGCCGGGGGGGAGAACTATGGGTGCACCTTC. Protein product: CASSTAGGENYGCTF.

This clonotype was picked up many times. The chain joins TRBV7-2 to TRBJ2-2, with 10 bases that match TRBD1. CDR3 length equals 17 residues. The V segment lost 5 bases and the J segment 5 bases; nucleotides outside the gene matches: 11. Germline values: CDR1 SGHTA, CDR2 FQGNSA. The CDR3 loop reads CASSQPDRGRRTGELFF. The CDR3 nucleotides read TGTGCCAGCAGCCAACCCGACAGGGGGCGGAGGACCGGGGAGCTGTTTTTT.

This clonotype was counted between two and nine times. The rearrangement links TRBV28 to TRBJ1-1; no reliable D call. Trimming shortened V by 3 bases and J by 2 bases, and 10 bases separated the two germline ends. Germline V gene lookup returns CDR1 MDHEN and CDR2 SYDVKM. This CDR3 has 14 residues. For the CDR3, the DNA is TGTGCCAGCAGTTTCCGGGGTACCAACACTGAAGCTTTCTTT. This gives the protein CASSFRGTNTEAFF.

This clonotype came up many times. V gene TRBV7-2 combines with J gene TRBJ2-1; D possibly corresponds to TRBD2 (5 bases). Germline V CDR1 and CDR2: SGHTA, FQGNSA. The CDR3 covers 16 residues. V was cut by 4 bases and J by 10 bases, with 23 bases left in between. CDR3 sequence reads: CASSSLPPGSVREQFF. The DNA of the CDR3 is TGTGCCAGCAGCTCCCTTCCACCGGGATCCGTGAGGGAGCAGTTCTTC.

This rearrangement joins TRBV2 to TRBJ2-2; D is undetermined. The CDR3 is 16 amino acids. The V end was cut by 8 bases, the J end by 1 base, with 17 bases between. The germline V gene encodes CDR1 SNHLY and CDR2 FYNNEI. Here the CDR3 DNA reads TGTGCCAGCCATGATCCCGGACGGATGAACACCGGGGAGCTGTTTTTT. Amino acids: CASHDPGRMNTGELFF.

The rearrangement uses TRBV10-3 and TRBJ2-1; D remains unclear. The CDR3 has 15 amino acids. The V gene lost 1 base and the J gene lost 7 bases, with 14 bases spanning the gap. From germline, CDR1 is ENHRY and CDR2 SYGVKD. This CDR3 is CAISEYGVDTNEQFF. Written as DNA, the CDR3 is TGTGCCATCAGTGAGTATGGAGTGGATACAAATGAGCAGTTCTTC.

This clonotype occurred a few times. The V call is TRBV28, the J call TRBJ2-5; D remains unclear. Trimming stripped 2 bases from V and 10 bases from J, with 11 bases between. Germline CDR1 reads MDHEN; CDR2 reads SYDVKM. The CDR3 loop spans 12 amino acids. The CDR3 nucleotides read TGTGCCAGCAGTTTAGCAGCTCGCGACCAGTACTTC. Translating gives CASSLAARDQYF.

A few counts support this clonotype. This rearrangement joins TRBV7-9 to TRBJ1-5; maybe TRBD1 (6 bases). The CDR3 has 14 residues. V was cut by 3 bases and J by 3 bases, with 9 bases left in between. Germline V gene data show CDR1 as SEHNR and CDR2 as FQNEAQ (reference sequence). CDR3 residues: CASSFPGDNQPQHF. CDR3 DNA: TGTGCCAGCAGCTTTCCAGGGGACAATCAGCCCCAGCATTTT. The entire variable domain, with the rest obtained from reference TRBV7-9 and TRBJ1-5, is as follows: DTGVSQNPRHKITKRGQNVTFRCDPISEHNRLYWYRQTLGQGPEFLTYFQNEAQLEKSRLLSDRFSAERPKGSFSTLEIQRTEQGDSAMYLCASSFPGDNQPQHFGDGTRLSIL.

This chain uses TRBV19 with TRBJ1-5; perhaps TRBD1 as D (6 bases). Trimming stripped 4 bases from V and 7 bases from J, with 17 bases between. Germline V gene lookup returns CDR1 LNHDA and CDR2 SQIVND (reference sequence). The CDR3 sequence is 15 residues long. The CDR3 spells CASSTPWGAEQPQHF. In nucleotides, the CDR3 is TGTGCCAGTAGTACTCCTTGGGGGGCCGAGCAGCCCCAGCATTTT.

V usage is TRBV20-1 and J usage is TRBJ2-7; a possible D gene is TRBD1 (5 bases). The CDR3 is made up of 13 amino acids. V was shortened by 6 bases and J by 6 bases, with 18 bases between the two germline ends. Germline V CDR1 and CDR2: DFQATT, SNEGSKA (reference sequence). CDR3 sequence reads: CSATTRETCEQYV. In DNA, the CDR3 is TGCAGTGCCACCACCAGGGAAACCTGCGAGCAGTACGTC.

The V call is TRBV10-2, the J call TRBJ1-2; D gene uncertain. V shed 0 bases and J shed 4 bases, with 15 bases lying between them. Looked up from germline, CDR1 is WSHSY and CDR2 is SAAADI. The CDR3 consists of 16 residues. The CDR3 nucleotides are TGCGCCAGCAGTGAGTCGTCGAGGGCCCGGAGCTATGGCTACACCTTC. Amino acids: CASSESSRARSYGYTF.

The rearrangement joins TRBV2 to TRBJ1-1, with 11 nucleotides matching TRBD1. CDR3 length equals 16 residues. Germline CDR1 is SNHLY and CDR2 is FYNNEI. Losses at the gene ends were 7 bases for V and 0 bases for J; bases not matched to a gene: 7. CDR3 sequence: CASKTGTGGMNTEAFF. CDR3 in DNA: TGTGCCAGCAAGACCGGGACAGGGGGAATGAACACTGAAGCTTTCTTT. Combining the CDR3 with reference TRBV2 and TRBJ1-1 gives the whole variable domain EPEVTQTPSHQVTQMGQEVILRCVPISNHLYFYWYRQILGQKVEFLVSFYNNEISEKSEIFDDQFSVERPDGSNFTLKIRSTKLEDSAMYFCASKTGTGGMNTEAFFGQGTRLTVV.

The J gene is TRBJ2-1, the V gene TRBV2, with D possibly being TRBD2 (7 bases). In germline, CDR1 is SNHLY, CDR2 FYNNEI. The CDR3 is 15 amino acids. With 0 bases removed from V and 4 bases from J, the gap between germline ends came to 10 bases. The CDR3 DNA reads as TGTGCCAGCAGTGAAGCGGGGGGGCGGTACAATGAGCAGTTCTTC. Its translation: CASSEAGGRYNEQFF. Full variable domain (outside the CDR3, taken from reference TRBV2 and TRBJ2-1): EPEVTQTPSHQVTQMGQEVILRCVPISNHLYFYWYRQILGQKVEFLVSFYNNEISEKSEIFDDQFSVERPDGSNFTLKIRSTKLEDSAMYFCASSEAGGRYNEQFFGPGTRLTVL.

With regard to this clonotype: At one of its ends the junction is not consistent with the germline gene, which may arise from a read error. The V gene is TRBV6-5, the J gene TRBJ2-5, with D hard to call. The CDR3 length is 14 residues. In germline, CDR1 is MNHEY, CDR2 SVGAGI. DNA for the CDR3: TGTACCAGCAGTCCTAGTGTGGGCCCGGAGACCCAGTACTTC. This encodes CTSSPSVGPETQYF.

This chain links TRBV6-2 or TRBV6-3 with TRBJ1-1, with D possibly matching TRBD1 (5 bases). Germline CDR1 and CDR2: MNHEY and SVGEGT. The V end was cut by 4 bases, the J end by 3 bases, with 21 bases between. The length of the CDR3 is 17 residues. Here the CDR3 reads CASSWPGPSREDTEAFF. The DNA of the CDR3 is TGTGCCAGCAGTTGGCCGGGCCCCTCCAGGGAGGACACTGAAGCTTTCTTT.

This rearrangement joins TRBV11-2 to TRBJ2-3; 9 bases fit TRBD2. The V gene end was trimmed by 3 bases and the J gene end by 4 bases; junction bases not matched to a gene: 17. The CDR3 runs to 19 residues. Germline-derived CDR1 and CDR2 are SGHAT and FQNNGV. The DNA of the CDR3 is TGTGCCAGCAGCTTGTGGCGATCGGCTAGCGGGACCGGGGCAGATACGCAGTATTTT. Residues: CASSLWRSASGTGADTQYF.

This chain connects TRBV5-1 to TRBJ1-2; D is undetermined. V dropped 2 bases and J dropped 3 bases, with 17 bases sitting between them. CDR3 size: 16 residues. The V gene's germline CDR1 is SGHRS and CDR2 YFSETQ. The CDR3 DNA follows: TGCGCCAGCAGCTTCCACGGGGAGGGTAGGGACTATGGCTACACCTTC. Translating it yields CASSFHGEGRDYGYTF.

This clonotype has a handful of counts. The J gene is TRBJ2-7, the V gene TRBV19; tentatively, D is TRBD1 (6 bases). V gave up 5 bases and J gave up 5 bases, with 13 bases separating them. Per germline, CDR1 LNHDA and CDR2 SQIVND (reference sequence). There are 13 residues in the CDR3. This CDR3 reads CASSLGRGDEQYF. CDR3 sequence (DNA): TGTGCCAGTAGTCTAGGCAGGGGCGACGAGCAGTACTTC.

This chain uses TRBV7-6 with TRBJ2-1, with TRBD1 matching 7 bases. Trimming cost V 2 bases and J 5 bases; bases outside gene matches: 6. Germline lookup yields CDR1 SGHVS and CDR2 FNYEAQ. The CDR3 is 15 amino acids. CDR3 sequence: CASSLRGQQNNEQFF. The CDR3 coding sequence is TGTGCCAGCAGCTTAAGGGGACAGCAAAACAATGAGCAGTTCTTC.

The rearrangement links TRBV14 to TRBJ1-2; perhaps TRBD1 as D (5 bases). The germline V gene encodes CDR1 SGHDN and CDR2 FVKESK. Trimming cost V 4 bases and J 1 base, with 13 bases left between them. This CDR3 is built from 15 residues. CDR3 residues: CASSPEGMVNYGYTF. The CDR3 coding sequence is TGTGCCAGCAGCCCGGAGGGGATGGTTAACTATGGCTACACCTTC. Filled out from reference TRBV14 and TRBJ1-2, the complete variable domain reads EAGVTQFPSHSVIEKGQTVTLRCDPISGHDNLYWYRRVMGKEIKFLLHFVKESKQDESGMPNNRFLAERTGGTYSTLKVQPAELEDSGVYFCASSPEGMVNYGYTFGSGTRLTVV.

The chain couples TRBV14 to TRBJ2-1; 9 bases are shared with TRBD1. Trimming cost V 3 bases and J 4 bases; bases outside gene matches: 4. Germline assignment: CDR1 SGHDN and CDR2 FVKESK. There are 15 residues in the CDR3. CDR3 nucleotides: TGTGCCAGCAGCCACGGGACAGGGCTATACAATGAGCAGTTCTTC. Protein product: CASSHGTGLYNEQFF.

This clonotype has just a few counts. V is TRBV7-9 and J is TRBJ1-2; D is unclear. V was shortened by 10 bases and J by 2 bases, with 14 bases between the two germline ends. This CDR3 has 13 residues. Germline CDR1 reads SEHNR; CDR2 reads FQNEAQ (reference sequence). In DNA form, the CDR3 reads TGTGCCACCGGTGGGTTCAGCAACTATGGCTACACCTTC. This sequence encodes CATGGFSNYGYTF.

The chain carries TRBV9 and TRBJ1-5, with D perhaps matching TRBD1 (5 bases). With 0 bases removed from V and 3 bases from J, the gap between germline ends came to 7 bases. CDR1 SGDLS and CDR2 YYNGEE come from the germline V gene. CDR3 size: 14 residues. This CDR3 is CASSVGTLNQPQHF. The CDR3 DNA sequence: TGTGCCAGCAGCGTAGGGACACTCAATCAGCCCCAGCATTTT.

The J gene is TRBJ2-2, the V gene TRBV20-1, with a possible D match to TRBD2 (6 bases). The CDR3 contains 15 residues. V was cut by 0 bases and J by 1 base, with 9 bases left in between. Germline V gene sequence: CDR1 DFQATT, CDR2 SNEGSKA (reference sequence). CDR3 sequence (DNA): TGCAGTGCTAGAGAGGAGGGGATGAACACCGGGGAGCTGTTTTTT. Amino acids: CSAREEGMNTGELFF.

A few counts support this clonotype. This chain links TRBV9 with TRBJ2-3, with D hard to call. This CDR3 has 14 amino acids. In germline, CDR1 is SGDLS, CDR2 YYNGEE. Trimming took off 2 bases at V and 2 bases at J, with 9 bases between the two ends. The DNA of the CDR3 is TGTGCCAGCAGCGTTAGGCTGTTCACAGATACGCAGTATTTT. Amino acid sequence: CASSVRLFTDTQYF. The complete variable domain, with remaining parts taken from reference TRBV9 and TRBJ2-3, reads DSGVTQTPKHLITATGQRVTLRCSPRSGDLSVYWYQQSLDQGLQFLIQYYNGEERAKGNILERFSAQQFPDLHSELNLSSLELGDSALYFCASSVRLFTDTQYFGPGTRLTVL.

This clonotype turned up a few times. V and J are TRBV2 and TRBJ2-7, with 9 bases identical to TRBD1. V was clipped by 3 bases and J by 5 bases; unmatched bases: 8. This CDR3 is 15 amino acids long. Germline values: CDR1 SNHLY, CDR2 FYNNEI. The CDR3 sequence: CASSDVVGTGNEQYF. Here the CDR3 DNA reads TGTGCCAGCAGTGATGTGGTCGGGACAGGGAACGAGCAGTACTTC.

This clonotype was seen only a few times. V usage is TRBV6-1 and J usage is TRBJ1-1; D unresolved. The length of the CDR3 is 17 residues. V lost 5 bases and J 5 bases, leaving 24 bases between the germline ends. Germline V gene lookup returns CDR1 MNHNS and CDR2 SASEGT. The CDR3 spells CASSYNIWGKSRTEAFF. DNA of the CDR3: TGTGCCAGCAGTTATAATATTTGGGGTAAGAGTCGGACTGAAGCTTTCTTT.

This clonotype appeared many times. This chain uses TRBV4-1 with TRBJ2-1, with TRBD1 matching 9 bases. CDR3 length: 14 residues. The germline gives CDR1 MGHRA, CDR2 YSYEKL. V shed 4 bases and J 5 bases; nucleotides not matched to a gene: 3. CDR3 sequence reads: CASSLGTGNNEQFF. The CDR3 DNA follows: TGCGCCAGCAGCCTGGGGACAGGGAACAATGAGCAGTTCTTC.

The chain employs TRBV12-3 or TRBV12-4 and TRBJ1-1, with a possible D match to TRBD1 (6 bases). V lost 6 bases and J 0 bases, leaving 11 bases between the germline ends. The CDR3 sequence is 14 residues long. The CDR3, as DNA: TGTGCCAGCAGATGGACAGCCCTGAACACTGAAGCTTTCTTT. Its protein product is CASRWTALNTEAFF.

Written as DNA, the CDR3 is TGTGCCAGCAGGAAGGGCCTAGCGTTTAGCACTGGGGCCAACGTCCTGACTTTC. Translating it yields CASRKGLAFSTGANVLTF. V gene TRBV2 combines with J gene TRBJ2-6; D is perhaps TRBD2 (6 bases). This CDR3 comprises 18 residues. Between the trimmed V and J ends, which lost 6 bases and 2 bases, there was a span of 20 bases. Germline V lookup: CDR1 SNHLY, CDR2 FYNNEI.

Only a few counts were recorded for this clonotype. The rearrangement joins TRBV6-1 to TRBJ1-4; D remains ambiguous. This CDR3 is 12 amino acids long. V was pared by 5 bases and J by 2 bases, with 3 bases between. Germline V gene data show CDR1 as MNHNS and CDR2 as SASEGT. The DNA of the CDR3 is TGTGCCAGCAGTCAGACTAATGAAAAACTGTTTTTT. Translated: CASSQTNEKLFF.